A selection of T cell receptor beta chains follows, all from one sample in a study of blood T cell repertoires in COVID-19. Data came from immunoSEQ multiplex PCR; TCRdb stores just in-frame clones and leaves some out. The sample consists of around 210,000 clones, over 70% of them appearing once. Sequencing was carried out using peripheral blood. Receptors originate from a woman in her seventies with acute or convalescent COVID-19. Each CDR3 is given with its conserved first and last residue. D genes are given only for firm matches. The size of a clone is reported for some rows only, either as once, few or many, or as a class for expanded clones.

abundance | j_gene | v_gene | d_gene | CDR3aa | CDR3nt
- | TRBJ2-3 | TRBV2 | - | CASSRTITDTQYF | TGTGCCAGCAGCCGGACAATCACAGATACGCAGTATTTT
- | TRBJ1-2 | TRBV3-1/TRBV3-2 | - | CASSLSINYGYTF | TGTGCCAGCAGCCTTAGTATAAACTATGGCTACACCTTC
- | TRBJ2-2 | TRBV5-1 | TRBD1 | CASSERQGTGELFF | TGCGCCAGCAGCGAAAGACAGGGGACCGGGGAGCTGTTTTTT
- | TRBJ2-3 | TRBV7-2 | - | CASSFEPLRDTQYF | TGTGCCAGCAGCTTTGAGCCCCTGCGTGATACGCAGTATTTT
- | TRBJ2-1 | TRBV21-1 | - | CASSKDSGGAEQFF | TGTGCCAGCAGCAAAGATAGCGGGGGAGCTGAGCAGTTCTTC
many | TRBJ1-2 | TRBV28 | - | CASRAPYGYTF | TGTGCCAGCAGGGCACCCTATGGCTACACCTTC
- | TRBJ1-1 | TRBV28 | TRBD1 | CASNLQGASLEAFF | TGTGCCAGCAACCTACAGGGGGCGTCCCTTGAAGCTTTCTTT
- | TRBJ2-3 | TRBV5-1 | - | CASSFGSSVFTDTQYF | TGCGCCAGCAGCTTCGGAAGTAGCGTCTTCACAGATACGCAGTATTTT
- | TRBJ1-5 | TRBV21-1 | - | CASSKAPGTVDYQPQHF | TGTGCCAGCAGCAAAGCCCCGGGGACAGTTGATTATCAGCCCCAGCATTTT
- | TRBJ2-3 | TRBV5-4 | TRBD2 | CASSLSSGRSDTQYF | TGTGCCAGCAGCTTGTCTAGCGGGAGGTCAGATACGCAGTATTTT
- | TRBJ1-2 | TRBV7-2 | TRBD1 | CASSPDRFQGAAPDGYTF | TGTGCCAGCAGCCCCGATAGATTCCAGGGGGCCGCGCCAGATGGCTACACCTTC
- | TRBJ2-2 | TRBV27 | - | CASRRGGRGTGELFF | TGTGCCAGCAGAAGGGGAGGCCGCGGCACCGGGGAGCTGTTTTTT
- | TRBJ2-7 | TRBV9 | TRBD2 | CASSYRDYYEQYF | TGTGCCAGCAGCTACCGGGACTACTACGAGCAGTACTTC
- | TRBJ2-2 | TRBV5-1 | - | CASSLTGNTGELFF | TGCGCCAGCAGCTTGACAGGAAACACCGGGGAGCTGTTTTTT
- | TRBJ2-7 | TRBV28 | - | CASSKSAGTSHEQYF | TGTGCCAGCAGCAAATCCGCCGGGACATCCCACGAGCAGTACTTC
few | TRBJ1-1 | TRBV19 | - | CASSHLTGLGTEAFF | TGTGCCAGTAGCCATCTGACAGGCTTGGGCACTGAAGCTTTCTTT
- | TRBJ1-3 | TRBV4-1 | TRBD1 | CASSQGGGQVGNTIYF | TGCGCCAGCAGCCAAGGGGGCGGACAGGTTGGAAACACCATATATTTT
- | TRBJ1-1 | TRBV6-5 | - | CASSQPGTTTEAFF | TGTGCCAGCAGCCAACCCGGGACAACCACTGAAGCTTTCTTT
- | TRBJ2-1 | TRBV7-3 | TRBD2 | CASSPTSGRFNEQFF | TGTGCCAGCAGCCCCACTAGCGGGAGGTTCAATGAGCAGTTCTTC
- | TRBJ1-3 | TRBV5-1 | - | CASGSGTTGNTIYF | TGCGCCAGCGGCTCCGGGACAACTGGAAACACCATATATTTT
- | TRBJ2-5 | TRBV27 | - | CASSREDQETQYF | TGTGCCAGCTCCAGGGAGGACCAAGAGACCCAGTACTTC
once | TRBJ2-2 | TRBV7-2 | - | CASSPAGTMNTGELFF | TGTGCCAGCAGCCCCGCCGGGACAATGAACACCGGGGAGCTGTTTTTT
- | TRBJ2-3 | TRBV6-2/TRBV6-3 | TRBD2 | CASSSWTSGLDTQYF | TGTGCCAGCAGTAGTTGGACTAGCGGGCTAGACACGCAGTATTTT
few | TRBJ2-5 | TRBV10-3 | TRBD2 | CAISGFSGGQETQYF | TGTGCCATCAGCGGGTTCTCGGGAGGCCAAGAGACCCAGTACTTC
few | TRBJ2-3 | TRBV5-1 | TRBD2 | CASSSILAGGPSAADTQYF | TGCGCCAGCAGCTCCATACTAGCGGGAGGGCCCTCGGCCGCAGATACGCAGTATTTT
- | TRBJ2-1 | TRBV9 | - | CASSVALGNEQFF | TGTGCCAGCAGCGTAGCTCTAGGAAATGAGCAGTTCTTC
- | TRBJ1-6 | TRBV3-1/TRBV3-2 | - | CASSQPGSNSPLHF | TGTGCCAGCAGCCAACCGGGAAGTAATTCACCCCTCCACTTT